This entry concerns a single T cell receptor (beta chain). One Seattle source followed patients from active infection through their disease course. The data derive from a study of blood T cell repertoires in COVID-19. At the level of the study: Sample material is recorded as cDNA or gDNA derived from T cells, B-cell-depleted T cells, or PBMCs.

Assay: immunoSEQ multiplex PCR; the TCRdb copy retains only in-frame clones and omits some. The sample records about 280,000 clones, 80% to 90% being singletons. The CDR3 extends over 15 amino acids. The germline V gene has CDR1 KGHSH and CDR2 LQKENI. Trimming at V came to 6 bases and at J to 2 bases, leaving 6 bases not matched to a gene. The sample was peripheral blood. The clonotype was recovered from a woman in her seventies with COVID-19, enrolled during active disease. V gene TRBV18 combines with J gene TRBJ2-7, with 11 bases matching TRBD1. The CDR3 reads CASSQGQGDTYEQYF. The DNA for the CDR3 is TGTGCCAGCTCTCAGGGACAGGGGGACACCTACGAGCAGTACTTC. Using reference TRBV18 and TRBJ2-7 for the parts outside the CDR3, the full variable domain is NAGVMQNPRHLVRRRGQEARLRCSPMKGHSHVYWYRQLPEEGLKFMVYLQKENIIDESGMPKERFSAEFPKEGPSILRIQQVVRGDSAAYFCASSQGQGDTYEQYFGPGTRLTVT.